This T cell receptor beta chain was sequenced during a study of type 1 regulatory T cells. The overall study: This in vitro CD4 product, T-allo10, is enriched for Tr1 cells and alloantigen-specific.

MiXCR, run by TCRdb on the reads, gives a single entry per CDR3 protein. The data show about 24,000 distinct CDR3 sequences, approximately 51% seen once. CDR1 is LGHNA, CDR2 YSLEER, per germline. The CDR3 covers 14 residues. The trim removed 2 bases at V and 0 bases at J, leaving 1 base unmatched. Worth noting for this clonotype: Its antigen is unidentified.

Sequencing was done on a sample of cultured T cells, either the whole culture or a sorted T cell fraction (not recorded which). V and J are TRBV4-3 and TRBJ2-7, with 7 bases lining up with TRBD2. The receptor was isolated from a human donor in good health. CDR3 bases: TGCGCCAGCAGCCAATTAGCGGGCTCCTACGAGCAGTACTTC. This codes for CASSQLAGSYEQYF.